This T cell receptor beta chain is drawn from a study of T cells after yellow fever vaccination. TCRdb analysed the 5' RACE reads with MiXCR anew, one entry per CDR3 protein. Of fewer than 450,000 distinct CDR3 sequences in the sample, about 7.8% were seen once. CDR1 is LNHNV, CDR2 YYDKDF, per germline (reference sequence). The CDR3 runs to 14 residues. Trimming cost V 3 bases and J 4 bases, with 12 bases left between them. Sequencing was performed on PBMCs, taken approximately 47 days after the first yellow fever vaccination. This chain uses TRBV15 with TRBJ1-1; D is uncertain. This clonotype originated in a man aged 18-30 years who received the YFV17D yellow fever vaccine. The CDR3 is CATSSVGLGTEAFF. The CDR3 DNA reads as TGTGCCACCAGCAGTGTCGGCTTGGGCACTGAAGCTTTCTTT.